Described below is a single T cell receptor beta chain sequence and its context. Antigen: not known. Data came from immunoSEQ multiplex PCR; TCRdb stores just in-frame clones and leaves some out. The profile shows 130,000 to 150,000 clones, about 93% of them singletons. These data come from a study of T cell responses to AZD1222 COVID-19 vaccine. Study-wide context: Samples with a second dose at about 4 or about 12 weeks were pooled together.

Study-wide results and caveats: Sampling that yielded the repertoires occurred only after the peak T cell response. Mostly white British, mostly female donors; authors suggested clonal diversity may be underestimated. Nearly half of spike-specific TCRs reportedly go after variant regions that carry no mutations.

The sequence came from an adult in good health. The starting material was peripheral blood, obtained on day 0 of AZD1222 vaccination.

CDR3 DNA: TGTGCCAGCACCCCAAAAGAGACCCAGTACTTC. Translating gives CASTPKETQYF. The rearrangement uses TRBV7-9 and TRBJ2-5; the D is unclear. Germline CDR1 reads SEHNR; CDR2 reads FQNEAQ (reference sequence). This CDR3 comprises 11 residues. The V end was cut by 7 bases, the J end by 3 bases, with 6 bases between.